A selection of T cell receptor beta chains follows, all from one sample in a study of T cells in Graves' hyperthyroidism and ophthalmopathy. TCRdb analysed the multiplex PCR reads with MiXCR anew, one entry per CDR3 protein. The sample gives around 440,000 distinct CDR3 sequences, 15% to 18% of which show up once; 13% to 15% is in the top ten. Sequencing was performed on blood. Receptors originate from a woman younger than 30 with Graves' hyperthyroidism. Each CDR3 is given with its conserved first and last residue. Size values are once, few and many counts, or a class for expanded clones, and some rows have none.

clone_size v_call cdr3_aa
many TRBV4-1 CASSQVLGLAETQYF
NA TRBV28 CASTPGPGGLFEQYF
NA TRBV2 CASSEEGVNSPLHF
few TRBV7-2 CASRSPGRTTNEQFF
NA TRBV6-4 CASSESSGANVLTF
few TRBV19 CASSMGLAVPAGVEQFF
many TRBV6-1 CASSEVGYPGETQYF
NA TRBV7-9 CASSFQASGSTDTQYF
many TRBV5-5 CASTGIPGQSTDTQYF
many TRBV2 CASSAVSSGLYNEQFF
NA TRBV6-2/TRBV6-3 CASSHGPEQYF
NA TRBV20-1 CSARGQSDSPLHF
many TRBV6-2/TRBV6-3 CASRPGRRDRGGQPQHF
many TRBV7-2 CASSAWSGGNEQFF
many TRBV12-3/TRBV12-4 CASSLAISNEQFF
many TRBV7-8 CASSDTPPGLAGAGTDTQYF
NA TRBV9 CASSVSYSGHYEQYF
few TRBV9 CASSRGGGAINEKLFF
many TRBV28 CASSALGTGGEAFF
many TRBV12-3/TRBV12-4 CASSLAQGNQPQHF
NA TRBV4-2 CASSPGGGGTYNEQFF